This TCR beta chain is drawn from a study of blood T cell repertoires in COVID-19. Whole-study context: The study drew acute and convalescent COVID-19 samples from the United States, Italy and Spain.

Here immunoSEQ multiplex PCR was the method, and the copy in TCRdb shows in-frame clones only, minus some. Of some 250,000 clones listed, roughly 87% are singletons. Germline assignment: CDR1 GTSNPN and CDR2 SVGIG (reference sequence). V lost 2 bases, J lost 4 bases, and 14 bases lay in between. The CDR3 totals 14 residues. The material sequenced was peripheral blood. V usage is TRBV30 and J usage is TRBJ1-1; possible D gene TRBD1, 5 bases. This sequence originates from a woman in her 30s with acute or convalescent COVID-19. The CDR3 DNA follows: TGTGCCTGGAGTAGCGTATCAGGGTTCACTGAAGCTTTCTTT. Protein product: CAWSSVSGFTEAFF. The complete variable domain, with remaining parts taken from reference TRBV30 and TRBJ1-1, reads SQTIHQWPATLVQPVGSPLSLECTVEGTSNPNLYWYRQAAGRGLQLLFYSVGIGQISSEVPQNLSASRPQDRQFILSSKKLLLSDSGFYLCAWSSVSGFTEAFFGQGTRLTVV.